This T cell receptor (beta chain) was profiled in a study of radiation and T cells in renal cell carcinoma. About the research overall: Nephrectomy followed 15 Gy stereotactic body radiation by 4 weeks.

The time point is: blood 2 weeks post-SBRT. Treatment indicated: 15 Gy SBRT to primary tumor, nephrectomy 4 weeks later. The tumor was a clear cell renal cell carcinoma. Profiled with immunoSEQ multiplex PCR; TCRdb holds only in-frame clones, not every one. The data show 100,000 to 150,000 clones, with over 75% seen just once and around 6.1% held by the top ten. A word on this clone: Its target is unknown.

Broader study findings: In blood, top tumor clones expanded by 2 weeks, shrinking by 4.

CDR3 length: 16 residues. CDR1 is MNHEY and CDR2 is SVGAGI in the germline V gene. V was cut by 0 bases and J by 4 bases, with 12 bases left in between. This clonotype originated in a man aged 45 to 65 with renal cell carcinoma. The V and J genes are TRBV6-5 and TRBJ1-4; no firm D call. The starting material was blood, obtained from a patient whose treatment included radiotherapy and nephrectomy. CDR3 in amino acids: CASSYSRAPVNEKLFF. The CDR3 coding sequence is TGTGCCAGCAGTTACTCACGGGCCCCGGTTAATGAAAAACTGTTTTTT.